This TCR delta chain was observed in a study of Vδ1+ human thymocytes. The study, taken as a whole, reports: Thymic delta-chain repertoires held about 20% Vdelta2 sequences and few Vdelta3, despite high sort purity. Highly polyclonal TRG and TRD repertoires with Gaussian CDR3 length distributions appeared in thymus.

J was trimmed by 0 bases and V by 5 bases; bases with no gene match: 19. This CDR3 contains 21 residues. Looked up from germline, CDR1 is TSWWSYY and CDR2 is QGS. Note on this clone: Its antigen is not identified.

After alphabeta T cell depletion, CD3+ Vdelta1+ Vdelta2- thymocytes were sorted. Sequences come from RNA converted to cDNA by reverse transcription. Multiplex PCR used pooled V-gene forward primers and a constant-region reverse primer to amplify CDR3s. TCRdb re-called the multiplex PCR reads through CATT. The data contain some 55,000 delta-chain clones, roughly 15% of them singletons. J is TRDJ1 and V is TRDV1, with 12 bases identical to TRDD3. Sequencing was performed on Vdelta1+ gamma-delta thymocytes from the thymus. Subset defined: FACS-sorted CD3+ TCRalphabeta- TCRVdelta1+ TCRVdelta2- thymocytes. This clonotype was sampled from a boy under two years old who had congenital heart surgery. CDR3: CALGNFLLWLGDTSDTDKLIF. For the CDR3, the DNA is TGTGCTCTTGGGAACTTCCTCCTTTGGCTGGGGGATACGTCGGACACCGATAAACTCATCTTT.